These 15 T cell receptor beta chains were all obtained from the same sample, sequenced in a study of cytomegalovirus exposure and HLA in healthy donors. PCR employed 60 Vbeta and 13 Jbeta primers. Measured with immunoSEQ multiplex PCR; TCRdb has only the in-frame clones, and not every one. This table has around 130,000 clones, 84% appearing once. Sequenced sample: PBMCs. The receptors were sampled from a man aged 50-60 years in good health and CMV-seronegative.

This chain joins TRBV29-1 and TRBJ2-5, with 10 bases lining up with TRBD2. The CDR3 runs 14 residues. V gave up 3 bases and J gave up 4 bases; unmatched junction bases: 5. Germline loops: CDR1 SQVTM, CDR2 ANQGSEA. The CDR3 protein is CSVDRAGGGETQYF. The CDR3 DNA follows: TGCAGCGTTGACCGAGCGGGGGGGGGAGAGACCCAGTACTTC.

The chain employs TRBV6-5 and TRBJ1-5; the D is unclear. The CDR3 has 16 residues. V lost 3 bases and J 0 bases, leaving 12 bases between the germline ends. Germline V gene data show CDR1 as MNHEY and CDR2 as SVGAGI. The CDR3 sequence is CASSYGFPGSNQPQHF. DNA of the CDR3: TGTGCCAGCAGTTATGGGTTTCCGGGTAGCAATCAGCCCCAGCATTTT.

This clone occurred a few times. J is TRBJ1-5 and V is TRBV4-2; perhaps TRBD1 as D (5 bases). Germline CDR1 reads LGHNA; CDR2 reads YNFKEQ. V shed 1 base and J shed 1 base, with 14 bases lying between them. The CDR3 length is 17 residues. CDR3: CASSQGAGGKSNQPQHF. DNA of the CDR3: TGTGCCAGCAGCCAAGGGGCGGGGGGGAAGAGCAATCAGCCCCAGCATTTT.

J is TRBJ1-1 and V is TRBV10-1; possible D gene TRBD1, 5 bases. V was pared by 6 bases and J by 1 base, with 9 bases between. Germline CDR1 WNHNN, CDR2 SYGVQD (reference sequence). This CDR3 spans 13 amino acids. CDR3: CASRPDRNTEAFF. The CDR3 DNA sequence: TGCGCCAGCAGACCTGACAGGAACACTGAAGCTTTCTTT.

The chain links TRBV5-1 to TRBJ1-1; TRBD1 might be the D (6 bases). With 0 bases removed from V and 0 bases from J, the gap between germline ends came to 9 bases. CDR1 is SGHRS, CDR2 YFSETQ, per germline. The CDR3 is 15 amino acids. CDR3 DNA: TGCGCCAGCAGCTTGGCCGGGGACATGAACACTGAAGCTTTCTTT. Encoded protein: CASSLAGDMNTEAFF. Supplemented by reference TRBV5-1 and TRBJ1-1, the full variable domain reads KAGVTQTPRYLIKTRGQQVTLSCSPISGHRSVSWYQQTPGQGLQFLFEYFSETQRNKGNFPGRFSGRQFSNSRSEMNVSTLELGDSALYLCASSLAGDMNTEAFFGQGTRLTVV.

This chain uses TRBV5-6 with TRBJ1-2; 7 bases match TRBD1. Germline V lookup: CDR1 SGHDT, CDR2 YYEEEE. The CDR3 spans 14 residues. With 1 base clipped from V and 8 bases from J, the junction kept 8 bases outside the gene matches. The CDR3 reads CASSLPRQGKGYTF. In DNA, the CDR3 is TGTGCCAGCAGCTTGCCGCGACAGGGAAAGGGCTACACCTTC.

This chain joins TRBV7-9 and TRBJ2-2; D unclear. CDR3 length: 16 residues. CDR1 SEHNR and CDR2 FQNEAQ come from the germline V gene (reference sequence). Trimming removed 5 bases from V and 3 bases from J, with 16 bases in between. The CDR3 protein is CASSPPEKSDTGELFF. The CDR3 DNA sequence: TGTGCCAGCAGCCCGCCGGAGAAATCGGACACCGGGGAGCTGTTTTTT.

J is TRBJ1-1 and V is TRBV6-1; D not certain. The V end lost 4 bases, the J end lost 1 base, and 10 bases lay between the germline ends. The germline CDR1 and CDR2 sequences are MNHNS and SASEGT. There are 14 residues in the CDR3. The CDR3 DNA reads TGTGCCAGCAGTGTACACCTCGAGAACACTGAAGCTTTCTTT. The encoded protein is CASSVHLENTEAFF.

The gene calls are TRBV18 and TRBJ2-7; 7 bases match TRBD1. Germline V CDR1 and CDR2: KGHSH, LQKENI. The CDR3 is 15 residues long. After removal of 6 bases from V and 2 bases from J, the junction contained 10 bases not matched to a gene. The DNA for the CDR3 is TGTGCCAGCTCCCAAGAGGCAGGGGGACCCTACGAGCAGTACTTC. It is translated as CASSQEAGGPYEQYF. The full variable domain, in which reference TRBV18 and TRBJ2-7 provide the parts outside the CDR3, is NAGVMQNPRHLVRRRGQEARLRCSPMKGHSHVYWYRQLPEEGLKFMVYLQKENIIDESGMPKERFSAEFPKEGPSILRIQQVVRGDSAAYFCASSQEAGGPYEQYFGPGTRLTVT.

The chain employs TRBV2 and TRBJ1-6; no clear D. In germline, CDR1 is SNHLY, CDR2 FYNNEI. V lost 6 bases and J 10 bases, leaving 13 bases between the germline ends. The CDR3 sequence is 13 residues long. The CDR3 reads CASRVEGGSPLHF. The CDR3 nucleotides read TGTGCCAGCAGGGTCGAGGGTGGATCACCCCTCCACTTT.

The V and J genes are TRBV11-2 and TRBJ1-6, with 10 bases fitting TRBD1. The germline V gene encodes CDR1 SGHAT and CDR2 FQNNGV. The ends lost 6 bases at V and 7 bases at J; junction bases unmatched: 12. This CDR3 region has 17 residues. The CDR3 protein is CASSYGPRQGANSPLHF. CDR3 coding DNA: TGTGCCAGCAGTTACGGACCCCGACAGGGGGCAAATTCACCCCTCCACTTT.

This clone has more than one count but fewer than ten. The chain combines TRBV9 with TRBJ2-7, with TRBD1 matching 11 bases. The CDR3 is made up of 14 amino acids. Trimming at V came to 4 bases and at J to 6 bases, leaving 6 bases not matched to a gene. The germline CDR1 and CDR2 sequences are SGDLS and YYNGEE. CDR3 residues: CASSRTGTGGEQYF. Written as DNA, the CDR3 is TGTGCCAGCAGCCGGACCGGGACAGGGGGCGAGCAGTACTTC. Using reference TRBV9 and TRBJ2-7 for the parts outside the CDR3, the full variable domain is DSGVTQTPKHLITATGQRVTLRCSPRSGDLSVYWYQQSLDQGLQFLIQYYNGEERAKGNILERFSAQQFPDLHSELNLSSLELGDSALYFCASSRTGTGGEQYFGPGTRLTVT.

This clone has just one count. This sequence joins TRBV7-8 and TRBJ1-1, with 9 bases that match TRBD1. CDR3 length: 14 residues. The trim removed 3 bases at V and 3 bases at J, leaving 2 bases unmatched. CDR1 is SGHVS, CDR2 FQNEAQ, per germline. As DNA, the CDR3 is TGTGCCAGCAGCTTGACAGGGGGTCACACTGAAGCTTTCTTT. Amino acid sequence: CASSLTGGHTEAFF.

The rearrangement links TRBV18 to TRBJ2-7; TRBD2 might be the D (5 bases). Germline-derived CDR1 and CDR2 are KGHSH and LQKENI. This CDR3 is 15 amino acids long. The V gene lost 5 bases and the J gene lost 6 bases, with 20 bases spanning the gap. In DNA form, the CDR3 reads TGTGCCAGCTCAGCGACCATACTAGTTAGCCGCGAGCAGTACTTC. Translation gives CASSATILVSREQYF.

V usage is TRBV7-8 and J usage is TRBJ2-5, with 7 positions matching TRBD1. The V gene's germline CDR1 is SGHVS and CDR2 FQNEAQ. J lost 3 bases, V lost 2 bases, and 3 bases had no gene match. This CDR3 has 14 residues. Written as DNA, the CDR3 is TGTGCCAGCAGCTTATTAGGGGGCGAAGAGACCCAGTACTTC. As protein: CASSLLGGEETQYF.